This T cell receptor beta chain originates from a study of T cell responses to AZD1222 COVID-19 vaccine. Study-wide points: The donor group comprised mostly white British people and more females; the analysis possibly underestimated clonal diversity.

Points on this clone: Its antigen is as yet unknown.

Using immunoSEQ multiplex PCR, the repertoire was profiled, and TCRdb retains in-frame clones only, with some absent. Of fewer than 150,000 clones in the sample, about nine tenths were seen once. V was clipped by 5 bases and J by 7 bases, with 12 bases between them. The CDR3 contains 13 residues. The V and J genes are TRBV12-3 or TRBV12-4 and TRBJ2-1; D tentatively fits TRBD1 or TRBD2 (5 bases each). This sample comprised peripheral blood, obtained on day 0 of AZD1222 vaccination. This clonotype was sampled from an adult in good health. CDR3: CASSPGPANEQFF. CDR3 DNA sequence: TGTGCCAGCAGTCCGGGGCCGGCGAATGAGCAGTTCTTC.